This entry lists 22 T cell receptor beta chains sequenced from one sample in a study of CD8 T cells in ankylosing spondylitis. TCRdb used MiXCR to reprocess the 5' RACE reads, holding one entry per CDR3 protein. The sample contains about 340,000 distinct CDR3 sequences, roughly 14% of which appear only once. The sequencing sample was made of blood, either unsorted or a sorted T cell fraction (not recorded which). The receptors derive from a male donor with ankylosing spondylitis or in good health (not recorded which).

This chain links TRBV11-3 with TRBJ2-1, with TRBD2 identical over 16 bases. V shed 5 bases and J 7 bases; nucleotides not matched to a gene: 8. This CDR3 region has 17 residues. Germline assignment: CDR1 SGHNT and CDR2 YENEEA. For the CDR3, the DNA is TGTGCCAGCAGCCCGGGACTAGCGGGGGGGCCTAGAAATGAGCAGTTCTTC. It codes for CASSPGLAGGPRNEQFF.

In this sample, this clonotype turned up a few times. The J gene is TRBJ2-2, the V gene TRBV20-1, with D perhaps matching TRBD1 or TRBD2 (5 bases each). V dropped 2 bases and J dropped 4 bases, with 11 bases sitting between them. Germline CDR1 reads DFQATT; CDR2 reads SNEGSKA (reference sequence). CDR3 length equals 14 residues. The DNA of the CDR3 is TGCAGTGCTAGAAAAGGGGCGGGCACCGGGGAGCTGTTTTTT. Protein: CSARKGAGTGELFF.

This chain links TRBV5-1 with TRBJ2-5; D may be TRBD1 or TRBD2 (5 bases each). Trimming stripped 3 bases from V and 5 bases from J, with 14 bases between. The CDR3 has 14 residues. Germline-derived CDR1 and CDR2 are SGHRS and YFSETQ. CDR3 protein: CASSSGTVGETQYF. CDR3 DNA: TGCGCCAGCAGCTCAGGGACCGTCGGGGAGACCCAGTACTTC.

This clonotype was counted a few times. This sequence joins TRBV10-3 and TRBJ2-5; 10 nucleotides agree with TRBD1. CDR1 is ENHRY, CDR2 SYGVKD, per germline. The CDR3 runs to 13 residues. Unmatched junction bases numbered 6, after V lost 9 bases and J lost 5 bases. CDR3 DNA: TGTGCCATTGGACAGGGGGTCGGGGAGACCCAGTACTTC. Amino acid sequence: CAIGQGVGETQYF.

A note on this clonotype: One base away lies a much larger clone, so this may be a sequencing read error. The genes are TRBV6-1 and TRBJ2-2, with 10 positions matching TRBD2. The CDR3 extends over 16 amino acids. Looked up from germline, CDR1 is MNHNS and CDR2 is SASEGT. The CDR3, as DNA: TGTGCCAGCAGTCCCCGGGCTAGCGGGAGAGCCGGGGAGCTGTCTTTT. It translates to CASSPRASGRAGELSF.

This clonotype has only a few counts. The J gene is TRBJ2-1, the V gene TRBV10-3; no definite D call. CDR3 length: 11 residues. Trimming took 3 bases from V and 7 from J, leaving 4 bases between them. Germline V gene sequence: CDR1 ENHRY, CDR2 SYGVKD. The CDR3 sequence: CAISDRNEQFF. Here the CDR3 DNA reads TGTGCCATCAGTGATCGGAATGAGCAGTTCTTC.

This clonotype was seen repeatedly, ten times or more. The junction shows a germline mismatch at one end, possibly a read error. The CDR3 loop reads CASSARDRLVF. DNA of the CDR3: TGTGCCAGCAGTGCCCGGGACAGGCTTGTTTTT. The V and J genes are TRBV12-3 or TRBV12-4 and TRBJ1-4, with 8 bases identical to TRBD1. The CDR3 is 11 residues long.

This clonotype was found a few times. J is TRBJ2-2 and V is TRBV7-9, with D unresolved. This CDR3 spans 13 amino acids. Germline-derived CDR1 and CDR2 are SEHNR and FQNEAQ (reference sequence). V was shortened by 6 bases and J by 6 bases, with 11 bases between the two germline ends. The CDR3 region is CASRGTGPGELFF. CDR3 DNA sequence: TGTGCCAGCAGGGGAACCGGGCCCGGGGAGCTGTTTTTT. The entire variable domain, with the rest obtained from reference TRBV7-9 and TRBJ2-2, is as follows: DTGVSQNPRHKITKRGQNVTFRCDPISEHNRLYWYRQTLGQGPEFLTYFQNEAQLEKSRLLSDRFSAERPKGSFSTLEIQRTEQGDSAMYLCASRGTGPGELFFGEGSRLTVL.

This clonotype was counted between two and nine times. This chain joins TRBV20-1 and TRBJ2-3, with 13 bases that match TRBD2. V was clipped by 1 base and J by 6 bases; unmatched bases: 10. CDR1 DFQATT and CDR2 SNEGSKA come from the germline V gene (reference sequence). The CDR3 covers 17 residues. This CDR3 is CSARVARTSGRGDTQYF. In DNA form, the CDR3 reads TGCAGTGCTAGAGTTGCCCGGACTAGCGGGAGAGGGGATACGCAGTATTTT.

This clonotype was detected ten times or more. The V call is TRBV5-1, the J call TRBJ2-3; D is uncertain. The CDR3 sequence is 12 residues long. Per germline, CDR1 SGHRS and CDR2 YFSETQ. The V end was cut by 0 bases, the J end by 2 bases, with 1 base between. CDR3 sequence: CASSLATDTQYF. The CDR3 nucleotides read TGCGCCAGCAGCTTGGCCACAGATACGCAGTATTTT.

The chain couples TRBV29-1 to TRBJ2-2; 10 bases agree with TRBD1. Germline trimming cut 6 bases from V and 2 bases from J; bases unmatched to any gene: 6. CDR3 size: 15 residues. Germline V gene lookup returns CDR1 SQVTM and CDR2 ANQGSEA. CDR3: CSVDGTGVNTGELFF. The DNA for the CDR3 is TGCAGCGTAGACGGGACAGGGGTCAACACCGGGGAGCTGTTTTTT.

In this sample, this clonotype turned up a few times. V usage is TRBV7-2 and J usage is TRBJ2-2; D assignment may be TRBD1 or TRBD2 (5 bases each). CDR3 length: 11 amino acids. Trimming cost V 8 bases and J 6 bases, with 7 bases left between them. Germline V lookup: CDR1 SGHTA, CDR2 FQGNSA. CDR3 sequence reads: CASGGAGELFF. In DNA form, the CDR3 reads TGTGCCAGCGGGGGTGCCGGGGAGCTGTTTTTT.

This clonotype was counted between two and nine times. CDR3 residues: CSARRAGGLVYYNEQFF. The CDR3 region has the DNA TGCAGTGCTAGAAGAGCGGGGGGCTTGGTGTACTACAATGAGCAGTTCTTC. The rearrangement joins TRBV20-1 to TRBJ2-1; 9 nucleotides line up with TRBD2. Germline V gene data show CDR1 as DFQATT and CDR2 as SNEGSKA (reference sequence). This CDR3 is 17 amino acids long. V trimming: 2 bases; J trimming: 3 bases; junction bases outside the gene matches: 11.

In its sample, this clonotype was seen many times. The chain links TRBV9 to TRBJ2-5; D is undetermined. V shed 4 bases and J shed 5 bases, with 9 bases lying between them. The CDR3 runs 12 residues. Germline V gives CDR1 SGDLS, CDR2 YYNGEE. The CDR3 DNA sequence: TGTGCCAGCAGCCCTGGTTTGGAGACCCAGTACTTC. It encodes CASSPGLETQYF.

The rearrangement links TRBV20-1 to TRBJ2-1; no clear D gene. Germline loops: CDR1 DFQATT, CDR2 SNEGSKA (reference sequence). The germline V and J ends were trimmed by 3 bases and 0 bases, with 0 bases remaining between them. The CDR3 has 11 residues. Written as DNA, the CDR3 is TGCAGTGCTAGCTCCTACAATGAGCAGTTCTTC. Translated: CSASSYNEQFF.

The chain employs TRBV2 and TRBJ2-2; D might be TRBD1 (5 bases). The germline V and J ends were trimmed by 3 bases and 2 bases, with 13 bases remaining between them. CDR3 length: 16 residues. Per the germline V gene, CDR1 is SNHLY and CDR2 is FYNNEI. CDR3: CASSDQGPPNTGELFF. CDR3 in DNA: TGTGCCAGCAGTGACCAGGGTCCTCCTAACACCGGGGAGCTGTTTTTT.

This clonotype was seen a handful of times. The rearrangement uses TRBV20-1 and TRBJ1-1; D possibly corresponds to TRBD1 (6 bases). The germline gives CDR1 DFQATT, CDR2 SNEGSKA (reference sequence). The ends were cut back, 6 bases at V and 6 bases at J, with 14 bases in the middle. CDR3 size: 12 residues. The CDR3 DNA reads as TGCAGTGCCAGAAAACAGGGACCTGAAGCTTTCTTT. Protein sequence: CSARKQGPEAFF.

This clonotype has a handful of counts. This rearrangement joins TRBV6-5 to TRBJ2-2, with a possible D match to TRBD2 (6 bases). Germline lookup yields CDR1 MNHEY and CDR2 SVGAGI. Trimming cost V 0 bases and J 5 bases, with 10 bases left between them. This CDR3 region has 15 residues. The CDR3 sequence is CASSYSGRGTGELFF. The CDR3 coding sequence is TGTGCCAGCAGTTACTCCGGGAGAGGGACCGGGGAGCTGTTTTTT.

The rearrangement uses TRBV3-1 and TRBJ1-1; TRBD1 might be the D (5 bases). With 4 bases removed from V and 1 base from J, the gap between germline ends came to 7 bases. The CDR3 is 13 amino acids. Germline-derived CDR1 and CDR2 are LGHDT and YNNKEL (reference sequence). The CDR3 reads CASSRQKNTEAFF. The DNA for the CDR3 is TGTGCCAGCAGCCGACAGAAGAACACTGAAGCTTTCTTT.

This clonotype was detected a few times. The chain recombines TRBV6-1 with TRBJ1-6, with 11 bases lining up with TRBD1. V was clipped by 6 bases and J by 7 bases; unmatched bases: 8. Germline CDR1 MNHNS, CDR2 SASEGT. The CDR3 has 16 amino acids. The CDR3 here is CASSIGTGGFNSPLHF. For the CDR3, the DNA is TGTGCCAGCAGCATTGGGACAGGGGGTTTCAATTCACCCCTCCACTTT.

This clonotype appeared a few times. This sequence joins TRBV12-3 or TRBV12-4 and TRBJ2-6; 10 bases match TRBD1. The junction had 4 bases not matched to a gene; V was cut back by 5 bases and J by 0 bases. CDR3 size: 17 residues. For the CDR3, the DNA is TGTGCCAGCAGTCGACAGGGGGCTGACTCTGGGGCCAACGTCCTGACTTTC. This gives the protein CASSRQGADSGANVLTF.

This clonotype was observed a handful of times. V is TRBV6-5 and J is TRBJ2-3; D is uncertain. From germline, CDR1 is MNHEY and CDR2 SVGAGI. With 2 bases removed from V and 3 bases from J, the gap between germline ends came to 9 bases. The CDR3 is 14 residues long. The CDR3 loop reads CASSYGPGTDTQYF. The DNA of the CDR3 is TGTGCCAGCAGTTACGGCCCTGGGACAGATACGCAGTATTTT.